Following are 5 T cell receptor beta chains from one sample sequenced in a study of liver allograft versus peripheral blood T cells. Across the whole study: Transplanted-liver and recipient peripheral blood T cell receptor repertoires were compared.

TCRdb reprocessed the reads via MiXCR and lists one record per CDR3 protein. Of approximately 13,000 distinct CDR3 sequences detected, 28% appear once; the ten largest clones hold about 2.4%. The receptors derive from a human patient who had a liver transplant. Among the T cells, some may be from the graft donor.

In its sample, this clonotype ranks as medium-sized. The J gene is TRBJ1-3, the V gene TRBV6-6; D is uncertain. Germline CDR1 and CDR2: MNHNY and SVGAGI (reference sequence). With 6 bases removed from V and 1 base from J, the gap between germline ends came to 10 bases. CDR3 length: 14 residues. The CDR3 DNA reads TGTGCCAGCAGCTTAGGAGGTTCTGGAAACACCATATATTTT. It encodes CASSLGGSGNTIYF.

CDR3 coding DNA: TGTGCCAGCAGCACCTGGGGGGCGGATACGCAGTATTTT. Its protein product is CASSTWGADTQYF. The chain has TRBV5-5 and TRBJ2-3; D may match TRBD1 or TRBD2 (6 bases each). The germline V and J ends were trimmed by 4 bases and 6 bases, with 12 bases remaining between them. Germline V CDR1 and CDR2: SGHKS, YYEKEE (reference sequence). This CDR3 comprises 13 residues.

The chain's CDR3 is CSARRSVDTQYF. CDR3 sequence (DNA): TGCAGTGCTAGGAGGAGTGTAGATACGCAGTATTTT. The chain links TRBV20-1 to TRBJ2-3; D is unclear. V dropped 3 bases and J dropped 5 bases, with 9 bases sitting between them. CDR3 length: 12 amino acids. Per the germline V gene, CDR1 is DFQATT and CDR2 is SNEGSKA (reference sequence).

By share of the sample, this clonotype is medium-sized. The chain employs TRBV29-1 and TRBJ1-2; unclear D gene. Germline V gives CDR1 SQVTM, CDR2 ANQGSEA. The ends were cut back, 2 bases at V and 8 bases at J, with 12 bases in the middle. The CDR3 is 12 amino acids. CDR3 residues: CSVEYVGSGYTF. DNA for the CDR3: TGCAGCGTTGAATATGTGGGGAGCGGCTACACCTTC. The whole variable domain, filled in from reference TRBV29-1 and TRBJ1-2, reads SAVISQKPSRDICQRGTSLTIQCQVDSQVTMMFWYRQQPGQSLTLIATANQGSEATYESGFVIDKFPISRPNLTFSTLTVSNMSPEDSSIYLCSVEYVGSGYTFGSGTRLTVV.

This sequence joins TRBV20-1 and TRBJ1-5; 7 positions agree with TRBD1. V shed 3 bases and J 2 bases; nucleotides not matched to a gene: 7. Germline assignment: CDR1 DFQATT and CDR2 SNEGSKA (reference sequence). This CDR3 has 15 amino acids. Here the CDR3 reads CSASEGALGNQPQHF. CDR3 nucleotide sequence: TGCAGTGCTAGCGAGGGGGCCCTAGGCAATCAGCCCCAGCATTTT.